The T cell receptor (beta chain) under discussion was sequenced for a study of glioma-infiltrating T cells. J gave up 5 bases and V 2 bases, and 5 bases lay outside the gene matches. This CDR3 is built from 15 residues. CDR1 and CDR2 from the germline V gene are MDHEN and SYDVKM. This clonotype was recorded many times. What it binds is unknown. TCR alpha and beta CDR3 regions were amplified from RNA using iRepertoire nested multiplex PCR. TCRdb called the multiplex PCR reads again in MiXCR, with one record for every CDR3 protein. The table includes about 400,000 distinct CDR3 sequences, 35% to 45% detected once. Study-level points and caveats: Gliomas, especially low-grade, showed above-expected tissue-blood divergence; non-neoplastic patients showed below. Shared blood CDR3 signature motifs marked patients with low tissue-blood divergence.

Material for sequencing was glioma tissue, nonneoplastic brain tissue, or PBMCs (not recorded which). The chain combines TRBV28 with TRBJ1-4; 7 bases map to TRBD1. The sequence derives from a human donor with low-grade glioma or glioblastoma, undergoing nonglioma brain surgery, or in good health (not recorded which). The CDR3 region has the DNA TGTGCCAGCAGTTTAGCAACAGGGGAGAATGAAAAACTGTTTTTT. This translates into CASSLATGENEKLFF.